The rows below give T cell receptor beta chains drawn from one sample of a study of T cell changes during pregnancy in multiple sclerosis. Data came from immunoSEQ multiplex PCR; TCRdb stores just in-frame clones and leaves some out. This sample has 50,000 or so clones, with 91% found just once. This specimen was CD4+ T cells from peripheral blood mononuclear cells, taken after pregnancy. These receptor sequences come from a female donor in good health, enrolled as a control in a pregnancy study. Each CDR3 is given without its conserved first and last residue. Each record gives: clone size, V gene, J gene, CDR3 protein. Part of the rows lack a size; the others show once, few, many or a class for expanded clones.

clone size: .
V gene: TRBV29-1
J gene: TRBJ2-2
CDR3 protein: SVLRTGANTGELF

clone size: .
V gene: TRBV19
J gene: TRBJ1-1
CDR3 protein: ASQGQRTTRNTEAF

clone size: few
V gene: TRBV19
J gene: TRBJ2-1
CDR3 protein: ASSILAGRNSYNEQF

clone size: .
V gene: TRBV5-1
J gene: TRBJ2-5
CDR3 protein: ASSLNRSGIQQETQY

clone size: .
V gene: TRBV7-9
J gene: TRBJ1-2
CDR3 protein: ASSPVGPYYGYT

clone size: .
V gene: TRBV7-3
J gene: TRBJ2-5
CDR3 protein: ASSSLGEGGETQY

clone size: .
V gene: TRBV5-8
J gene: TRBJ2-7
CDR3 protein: ASSLVHYKQY

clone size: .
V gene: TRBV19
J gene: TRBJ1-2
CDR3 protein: ASSITENYGYT

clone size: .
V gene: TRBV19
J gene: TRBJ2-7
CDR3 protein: ASSIRDRAYEQY

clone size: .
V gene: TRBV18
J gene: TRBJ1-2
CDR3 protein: ASSPSDSFLVYGYT

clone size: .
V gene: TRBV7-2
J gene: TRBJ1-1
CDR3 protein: ASSQEGQIVTEAF

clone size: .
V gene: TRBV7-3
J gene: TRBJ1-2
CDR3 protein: ASSEQDGGGYT

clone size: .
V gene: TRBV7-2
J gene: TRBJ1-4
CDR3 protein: ASSLGQGVANEKLF

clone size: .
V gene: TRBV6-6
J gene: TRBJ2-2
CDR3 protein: ASRTQGQGPAGELF

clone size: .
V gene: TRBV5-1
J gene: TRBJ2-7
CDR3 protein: ASSLGTGRNEQY

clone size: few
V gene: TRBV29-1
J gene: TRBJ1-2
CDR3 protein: SVGQGDSVGYGYT

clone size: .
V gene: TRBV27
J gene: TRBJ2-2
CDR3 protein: ASSLQGAVPGELF

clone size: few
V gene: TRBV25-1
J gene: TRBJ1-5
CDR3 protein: ASRQGNQPQH

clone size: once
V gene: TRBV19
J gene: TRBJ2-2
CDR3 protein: ASSKNRQGGTGELF

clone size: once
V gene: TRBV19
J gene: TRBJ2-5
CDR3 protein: ASSIRGGEETQY

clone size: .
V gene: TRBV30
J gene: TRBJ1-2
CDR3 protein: AWSVHQDGDYGYT

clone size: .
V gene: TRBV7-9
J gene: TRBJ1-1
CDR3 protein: ASSFRGLGTEAF

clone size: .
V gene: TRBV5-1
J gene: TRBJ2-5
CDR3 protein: ASSTFISGGGETQY

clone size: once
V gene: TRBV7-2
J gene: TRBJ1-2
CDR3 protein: ASSLDGIGYGYT

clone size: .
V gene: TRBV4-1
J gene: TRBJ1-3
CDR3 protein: ASSRGGGGASGNTIY

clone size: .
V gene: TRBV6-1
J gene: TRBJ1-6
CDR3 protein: ASSASGSPLH

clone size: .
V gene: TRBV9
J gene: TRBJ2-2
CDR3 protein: ASSVEETDIPNTGELF

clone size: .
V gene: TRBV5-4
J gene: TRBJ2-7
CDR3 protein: ASRPWGLSYEQY

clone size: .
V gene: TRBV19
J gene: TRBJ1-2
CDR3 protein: ASTLRGNYGYT

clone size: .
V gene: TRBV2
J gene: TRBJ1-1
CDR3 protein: ASSEARGTEAF

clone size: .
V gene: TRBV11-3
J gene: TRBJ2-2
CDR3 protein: ASSLRLGTGELF